This T cell receptor beta chain comes out of a study of breast tumors, draining lymph nodes, adjacent tissues. A remark on this clonotype: Its specificity is not known.

A single record per CDR3 protein comes from TCRdb applying MiXCR to the multiplex PCR reads. Of a few hundred thousand distinct CDR3 sequences in the sample, nearly 35% are singletons; the top ten hold under 4.5%. Breast cancer patients provided tissue from their axillary draining lymph nodes. Findings and limits, study-wide: Compared with basal-like, luminal-like tumors shared significantly more repertoire with nontumor tissue. Findings are consistent with lymph node origin and intratumoral expansion of most tumor T cells. Tumor repertoires ranked between lymph nodes and nontumor tissue in diversity, with V and J gene preferences.

Sequenced: axillary lymph node tissue. This sequence was found in a female donor with breast cancer. Some clones in this sample may be carry-over from other donors' samples.

The CDR3 loop is CASTRRGGPETQYF. CDR3 in DNA: TGTGCCAGCACTCGGCGGGGGGGCCCAGAGACCCAGTACTTC. The chain joins TRBV2 to TRBJ2-5; TRBD2 matches at 9 bases. CDR3 length: 14 amino acids. Per the germline V gene, CDR1 is SNHLY and CDR2 is FYNNEI. J gave up 4 bases and V 7 bases, and 7 bases lay outside the gene matches.